These 21 T cell receptor beta chains originate from one sample sequenced in a study of blood T cell repertoires in COVID-19. Produced via immunoSEQ multiplex PCR; TCRdb's table is partial and in-frame only. The sample includes some 280,000 clones, about 82% of them seen just once. Sequenced input: peripheral blood. All receptors derive from a woman aged 50 to 60 with active or convalescent COVID-19.

The chain joins TRBV28 to TRBJ2-7; 8 nucleotides agree with TRBD2. Germline assignment: CDR1 MDHEN and CDR2 SYDVKM. The CDR3 contains 15 residues. V dropped 6 bases and J dropped 4; count of bases not matched to a gene: 11. In DNA form, the CDR3 reads TGTGCCAGCAGCGAACCCGGGACTAGAACATACGAGCAGTACTTC. Its translation: CASSEPGTRTYEQYF. Full variable domain (outside the CDR3, taken from reference TRBV28 and TRBJ2-7): DVKVTQSSRYLVKRTGEKVFLECVQDMDHENMFWYRQDPGLGLRLIYFSYDVKMKEKGDIPEGYSVSREKKERFSLILESASTNQTSMYLCASSEPGTRTYEQYFGPGTRLTVT.

This clone has only one observation. V usage is TRBV24-1 and J usage is TRBJ2-1, with 9 bases that match TRBD2. J lost 4 bases, V lost 4 bases, and 7 bases had no gene match. Germline CDR1 is KGHDR and CDR2 is SFDVKD. The CDR3 covers 16 residues. The CDR3 loop is CATSDSWTSEYNEQFF. The CDR3 DNA reads as TGTGCCACCAGTGACTCCTGGACTAGCGAGTACAATGAGCAGTTCTTC.

This clone was counted between two and nine times. J is TRBJ1-2 and V is TRBV27; the match to TRBD1 covers 7 bases. The V gene's germline CDR1 is MNHEY and CDR2 SMNVEV (reference sequence). The CDR3 has 15 residues. Trimming took 1 base from V and 0 from J; bases not matched to a gene: 2. The CDR3 here is CASSLYRGANYGYTF. CDR3 sequence (DNA): TGTGCCAGCAGTTTATACAGGGGAGCTAACTATGGCTACACCTTC.

The chain has TRBV20-1 and TRBJ1-1; TRBD1 matches at 8 bases. Germline V CDR1 and CDR2: DFQATT, SNEGSKA (reference sequence). This CDR3 has 11 residues. CDR3 DNA sequence: TGCAGCCCCTCACAGGGGGATGAAGCTTTCTTT. As protein: CSPSQGDEAFF.

With regard to this clone: The same CDR3 is also encoded by other DNA sequences in this sample. V is TRBV3-1 (or the pseudogene TRBV3-2) and J is TRBJ1-5; the D is unclear. Germline V lookup: CDR1 LGHDT, CDR2 YNNKEL (reference sequence). CDR3 length equals 14 residues. The V end lost 4 bases, the J end lost 2 bases, and 9 bases lay between the germline ends. This chain's CDR3 is CASSPGGGNQPQHF. The DNA for the CDR3 is TGTGCCAGCAGCCCCGGCGGGGGCAATCAGCCCCAGCATTTT.

This chain links TRBV6-2 or TRBV6-3 with TRBJ1-2; D is perhaps TRBD1 (5 bases). Germline V gene sequence: CDR1 MNHEY, CDR2 SVGEGT. V was shortened by 0 bases and J by 4 bases, with 12 bases between the two germline ends. The CDR3 covers 15 residues. The CDR3 DNA follows: TGTGCCAGCAGTTACTCCGGCAGGGCCCTCTATGGCTACACCTTC. It translates to CASSYSGRALYGYTF.

The rearrangement links TRBV6-6 to TRBJ1-5, with 7 bases matching TRBD1. Germline CDR1 and CDR2: MNHNY and SVGAGI (reference sequence). With V trimmed by 4 bases and J by 2 bases, 8 bases remained unmatched. This CDR3 contains 16 residues. CDR3 residues: CASSFQTGSGNQPQHF. The CDR3 DNA is TGTGCCAGCAGTTTCCAGACAGGGTCGGGCAATCAGCCCCAGCATTTT.

This clone was seen only once. Written as DNA, the CDR3 is TGTGCCAGCAGCGTAGAAACGGGACTTAACACCGGGGAGCTGTTTTTT. This encodes CASSVETGLNTGELFF. The chain links TRBV9 to TRBJ2-2; TRBD2 is a possible D gene (6 bases). Trimming took off 0 bases at V and 2 bases at J, with 11 bases between the two ends. The germline CDR1 and CDR2 sequences are SGDLS and YYNGEE. CDR3 length: 16 residues.

The chain has TRBV7-9 and TRBJ1-2; TRBD1 matches at 7 bases. The V gene's germline CDR1 is SEHNR and CDR2 FQNEAQ (reference sequence). The CDR3 sequence is 15 residues long. The junction had 15 bases not matched to a gene; V was cut back by 5 bases and J by 9 bases. DNA of the CDR3: TGTGCCAGCAGCGCTCCCCGAGGACAGGTGAGAAGCTACACCTTC. Its protein is CASSAPRGQVRSYTF.

V and J are TRBV7-8 and TRBJ2-1, with a tentative D call TRBD1 (5 bases). V lost 6 bases and J 1 base, leaving 13 bases between the germline ends. There are 15 residues in the CDR3. Germline CDR1 reads SGHVS; CDR2 reads FQNEAQ. As DNA, the CDR3 is TGTGCCAGCAGAAACACCAGGGCGTCCTACAATGAGCAGTTCTTC. It translates to CASRNTRASYNEQFF. Drawing the rest from reference TRBV7-8 and TRBJ2-1, the complete variable domain is GAGVSQSPRYKVAKRGQDVALRCDPISGHVSLFWYQQALGQGPEFLTYFQNEAQLDKSGLPSDRFFAERPEGSVSTLKIQRTQQEDSAVYLCASRNTRASYNEQFFGPGTRLTVL.

The chain employs TRBV9 and TRBJ2-1; 7 nucleotides line up with TRBD2. CDR1 is SGDLS, CDR2 YYNGEE, per germline. V trimming: 4 bases; J trimming: 0 bases; junction bases outside the gene matches: 4. CDR3 length equals 15 residues. CDR3 nucleotides: TGTGCCAGCAGCCCCGGGGGGAGCTCCTACAATGAGCAGTTCTTC. As protein: CASSPGGSSYNEQFF.

This clone has more than one count but fewer than ten. The chain joins TRBV29-1 to TRBJ2-7; 7 bases fit TRBD2. V gave up 7 bases and J gave up 2 bases; unmatched junction bases: 14. CDR1 and CDR2 (germline): SQVTM, ANQGSEA. There are 15 residues in the CDR3. The DNA of the CDR3 is TGCAGCGCCCTGGGGGAGGGGACCTTTACCTACGAGCAGTACTTC. Translated, it gives CSALGEGTFTYEQYF.

The V and J genes are TRBV19 and TRBJ2-2, with TRBD2 identical over 9 bases. The V gene end was trimmed by 7 bases and the J gene end by 5 bases; junction bases not matched to a gene: 8. The CDR3 sequence is 15 residues long. CDR1 and CDR2 (germline): LNHDA, SQIVND (reference sequence). CDR3 protein: CASNGAGGFTGELFF. CDR3 nucleotides: TGTGCCAGTAACGGGGCGGGAGGGTTTACCGGGGAGCTGTTTTTT.

Ten or more counts support this clone. The CDR3, as DNA: TGTGCCAGCAGCGTCAGCGGGAGTACCACCTACAATGAGCAGTTCTTC. This sequence encodes CASSVSGSTTYNEQFF. J is TRBJ2-1 and V is TRBV7-3; 8 bases are a match to TRBD2. This CDR3 is built from 16 residues. Losses at the gene ends were 5 bases for V and 2 bases for J; bases not matched to a gene: 8. CDR1 and CDR2 (germline): SGHTA, FQGTGA.

The V gene is TRBV19, the J gene TRBJ1-5, with D maybe TRBD1 (6 bases). V lost 3 bases, J lost 11 bases, and 26 bases lay in between. The CDR3 runs to 17 residues. Germline CDR1 is LNHDA and CDR2 is SQIVND (reference sequence). The CDR3: CASSMIRDKGARGAQHF. For the CDR3, the DNA is TGTGCCAGTAGTATGATCCGGGACAAGGGAGCCCGGGGGGCCCAGCATTTT.

Concerning this clone: Other nucleotide sequences from this sample produce the same CDR3. The CDR3 loop is CASRGTGNQPQHF. CDR3 in DNA: TGTGCCAGCAGGGGGACAGGCAATCAGCCCCAGCATTTT. V gene TRBV28 combines with J gene TRBJ1-5; the match to TRBD1 covers 7 bases. The CDR3 is 13 amino acids. The germline CDR1 and CDR2 sequences are MDHEN and SYDVKM. The trim removed 6 bases at V and 2 bases at J, leaving 1 base unmatched.

The V call is TRBV18, the J call TRBJ1-2; D is possibly TRBD1 (5 bases). The CDR3 totals 14 residues. The V gene lost 3 bases and the J gene lost 5 bases, with 13 bases spanning the gap. CDR1 and CDR2 (germline): KGHSH, LQKENI. In DNA form, the CDR3 reads TGTGCCAGCTCACCCACGGCCCAGGGATATGGCTACACCTTC. It is translated as CASSPTAQGYGYTF. The complete variable domain, with remaining parts taken from reference TRBV18 and TRBJ1-2, reads NAGVMQNPRHLVRRRGQEARLRCSPMKGHSHVYWYRQLPEEGLKFMVYLQKENIIDESGMPKERFSAEFPKEGPSILRIQQVVRGDSAAYFCASSPTAQGYGYTFGSGTRLTVV.

The V gene is TRBV2, the J gene TRBJ2-1; TRBD2 is a possible D gene (5 bases). Germline values: CDR1 SNHLY, CDR2 FYNNEI. The CDR3 covers 12 residues. Trimming took 5 bases from V and 8 from J, leaving 10 bases between them. The CDR3 sequence is CASSPSRHEQFF. The CDR3 DNA is TGTGCCAGCAGTCCTAGCAGGCATGAGCAGTTCTTC.

The chain employs TRBV23-1 and TRBJ2-5; TRBD2 agrees at 10 bases. TRBV23-1 is assigned to the ORF class and has an uncertain function. The J segment lost 4 bases and the V segment lost 2 bases, leaving 10 bases of the junction unmatched. CDR3 length: 17 residues. In nucleotides, the CDR3 is TGCGCCAGCAGTCAACCCCGCCTAGCGGGAGCACCAGAGACCCAGTACTTC. Protein sequence: CASSQPRLAGAPETQYF.

V and J are TRBV7-3 and TRBJ2-1; D is possibly TRBD1 (5 bases). The CDR3 is made up of 14 amino acids. Trimming removed 5 bases from V and 0 bases from J, with 8 bases in between. The V gene's germline CDR1 is SGHTA and CDR2 FQGTGA. CDR3 loop: CASSPDSSYNEQFF. The CDR3 region has the DNA TGTGCCAGCAGCCCAGACAGCTCCTACAATGAGCAGTTCTTC.

The V call is TRBV2, the J call TRBJ1-5, with D tentatively TRBD1 (6 bases). V dropped 6 bases and J dropped 0 bases, with 18 bases sitting between them. The CDR3 covers 17 residues. Germline V gene sequence: CDR1 SNHLY, CDR2 FYNNEI. The DNA of the CDR3 is TGTGCCAGCAGGGGGTTCCGGACAGCCTATAGCAATCAGCCCCAGCATTTT. This translates into CASRGFRTAYSNQPQHF.